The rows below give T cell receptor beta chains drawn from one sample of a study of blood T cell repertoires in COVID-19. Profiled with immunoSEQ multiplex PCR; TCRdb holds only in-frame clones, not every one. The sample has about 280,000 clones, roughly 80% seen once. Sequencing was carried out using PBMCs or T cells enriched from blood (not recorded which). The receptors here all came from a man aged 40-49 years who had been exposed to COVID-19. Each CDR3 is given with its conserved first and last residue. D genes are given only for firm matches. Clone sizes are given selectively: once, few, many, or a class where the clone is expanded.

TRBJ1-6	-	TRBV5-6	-	TGTGCCAGCAGCACCCCAGGGCGGGAGAATTCACCCCTCCACTTT	CASSTPGRENSPLHF
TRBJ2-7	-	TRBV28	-	TGTGCCAGCAGTCTAAACTACGAGCAGTACTTC	CASSLNYEQYF
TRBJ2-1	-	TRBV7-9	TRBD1	TGTGCCAGCAGCTTAGGGTGGACAGGGCATGGGGATGAGCAGTTCTTC	CASSLGWTGHGDEQFF
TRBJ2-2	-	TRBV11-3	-	TGTGCCAGCAGCTTAGAGTTTGGGCGGGCGAACACCGGGGAGCTGTTTTTT	CASSLEFGRANTGELFF
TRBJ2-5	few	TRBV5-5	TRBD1	TGTGCCAGCAGCTTGTGGACAGGGTCCTCCGGGGAGACCCAGTACTTC	CASSLWTGSSGETQYF
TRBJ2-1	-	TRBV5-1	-	TGCGCCAGCATGACCTGGGAGTACTCCTACAATGAGCAGTTCTTC	CASMTWEYSYNEQFF
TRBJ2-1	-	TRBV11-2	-	TGTGCCAGCAGCTTTGGAGCCGTTGGTGAGCAGTTCTTC	CASSFGAVGEQFF
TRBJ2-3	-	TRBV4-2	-	TGTGCCAGCAGCCAAGGGAGGGAAGGAGATACGCAGTATTTT	CASSQGREGDTQYF
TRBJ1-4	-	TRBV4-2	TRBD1	TGTGCCAGCAGTTACAGGGGGTGGGAAAAACTGTTTTTT	CASSYRGWEKLFF
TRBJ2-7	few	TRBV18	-	TGTGCCAGCTCACCACCTTCTGGCAGTACCTACGAGCAGTACTTC	CASSPPSGSTYEQYF
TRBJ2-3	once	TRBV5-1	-	TGCGCCAGTCAGCCAGGAGGAAGGAGCACAGATACGCAGTATTTT	CASQPGGRSTDTQYF
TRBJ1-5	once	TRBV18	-	TGTGCCAGCTCACCGTCGGGGGATAATCAGCCCCAGCATTTT	CASSPSGDNQPQHF
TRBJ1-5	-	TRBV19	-	TGTGCCAGTAGTATGGCACAAATAAATCAGCCCCAGCATTTT	CASSMAQINQPQHF
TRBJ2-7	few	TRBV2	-	TGTGCCAGCAGTGGGGGGCAGGGAAGCTACGAGCAGTACTTC	CASSGGQGSYEQYF
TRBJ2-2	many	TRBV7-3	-	TGTGCCAGCAGCTCCACAGGGCGAAACACCGGGGAGCTGTTTTTT	CASSSTGRNTGELFF
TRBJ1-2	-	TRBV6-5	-	TGTGCCAGCATGTTACCGGGAGCTAACTATGGCTACACCTTC	CASMLPGANYGYTF
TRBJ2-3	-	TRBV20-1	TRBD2	TGCAGTGCTAGTATCCCTAGCGGGAGGTTGGACACAGATACGCAGTATTTT	CSASIPSGRLDTDTQYF
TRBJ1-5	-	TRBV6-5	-	TGTGCCAGCAGGGGAGGGGAGGTTCGCAATCAGCCCCAGCATTTT	CASRGGEVRNQPQHF
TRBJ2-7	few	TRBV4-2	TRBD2	TGTGCCAGCAGCCAAGAGCCTAGCGGGAGGGCCGGGTACGAGCAGTACTTC	CASSQEPSGRAGYEQYF
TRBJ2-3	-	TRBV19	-	TGTGCCAGTACCCAGTTCCCAGCGGAAGTAACAGATACGCAGTATTTT	CASTQFPAEVTDTQYF
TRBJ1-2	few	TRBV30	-	TGTGCCTGGAGTGTAGGAGGTATAAGTTATGGCTACACCTTC	CAWSVGGISYGYTF
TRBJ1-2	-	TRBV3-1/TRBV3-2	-	TGTGCCAGCAGCCAAGATGTCGGGGGGCGAGGCTACACCTTC	CASSQDVGGRGYTF
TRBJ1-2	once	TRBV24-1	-	TGTGCCACCAGCCCCGGGGGGGACGGCTATGGCTACACCTTC	CATSPGGDGYGYTF
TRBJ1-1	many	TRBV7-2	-	TGTGCCAGCAGCTTGGCCGGGATGAACACTGAAGCTTTCTTT	CASSLAGMNTEAFF
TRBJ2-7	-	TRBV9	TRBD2	TGTGCCAGCAGCAACAGGGAGACTAGCGGTTCCTACGAGCAGTACTTC	CASSNRETSGSYEQYF
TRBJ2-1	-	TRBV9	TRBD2	TGTGCCAGCAGCGTAGGCCTAGCGGGGTACAATGAGCAGTTCTTC	CASSVGLAGYNEQFF
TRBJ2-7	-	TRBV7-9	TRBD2	TGTGCCAGCAGCTTACAGGGACTAGCGGCCTACGAGCAGTACTTC	CASSLQGLAAYEQYF
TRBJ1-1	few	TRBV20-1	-	TGCAGTGCTAGTGACCTTACCTATAACACTGAAGCTTTCTTT	CSASDLTYNTEAFF
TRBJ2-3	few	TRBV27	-	TGTGCCAGCAGTTTTAGTGCGGGACCAGATACGCAGTATTTT	CASSFSAGPDTQYF
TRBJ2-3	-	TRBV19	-	TGTGCCAGTAGTAGGGGACTTACGGCTAGCACAGATACGCAGTATTTT	CASSRGLTASTDTQYF
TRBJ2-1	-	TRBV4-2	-	TGTGCCAGCAGCCAAGAGGGGGACAATTACAATGAGCAGTTCTTC	CASSQEGDNYNEQFF
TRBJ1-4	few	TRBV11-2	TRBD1	TGTGCCAGCAGCTTTTCGGGACAGGGGATAAATGAAAAACTGTTTTTT	CASSFSGQGINEKLFF
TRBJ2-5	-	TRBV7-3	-	TGTGCCAGCAGCTTAGAGCTAGGGACCCAGTACTTC	CASSLELGTQYF
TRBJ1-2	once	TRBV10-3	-	TGTGCCGCCGAGGGAGGAGTCTATGGCTACACCTTC	CAAEGGVYGYTF
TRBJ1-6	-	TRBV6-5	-	TGTGCCAGCAGTTTCAGGGTCGAGTCACCCCTCCACTTT	CASSFRVESPLHF
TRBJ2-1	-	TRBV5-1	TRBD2	TGCGCCAGCAGCTTGGGGCAAAGACGCGTCTCGGAGCGGGAGGGCTCCCTGAATGAGCAGTTCTTC	CASSLGQRRVSEREGSLNEQFF
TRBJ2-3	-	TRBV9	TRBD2	TGTGCCAGCAGCTTTAGTAGCGGGAGCACAGATACGCAGTATTTT	CASSFSSGSTDTQYF
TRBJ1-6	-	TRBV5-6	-	TGTGCCAGCAGCTTGGGTTCGAGGGATTCACCCCTCCACTTT	CASSLGSRDSPLHF
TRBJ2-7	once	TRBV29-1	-	TGCAGCGTTGAAGATCACGGGGACGAGCAGTACTTC	CSVEDHGDEQYF
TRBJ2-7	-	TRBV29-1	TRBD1	TGCAGCGTTGGGGCTGGGACAGCTGAGCAGTACTTC	CSVGAGTAEQYF
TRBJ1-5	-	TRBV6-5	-	TGTGCCAGCAGTTACTCGAAGGGCACGGGGCAGCCCCAGCATTTT	CASSYSKGTGQPQHF
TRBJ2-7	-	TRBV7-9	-	TGTGCCAGCAGCTCCGGGAGTCCGACCCTCTACGAGCAGTACTTC	CASSSGSPTLYEQYF